The sequence of this T cell receptor beta chain was determined in a study of blood T cell repertoires in COVID-19. About the study: Researchers got acute and convalescent COVID-19 samples from the United States, Italy and Spain. PBMCs, B-cell-depleted T cells, or T cells provided the cDNA or gDNA that made up the material.

Here immunoSEQ multiplex PCR was the method, and the copy in TCRdb shows in-frame clones only, minus some. The profile shows 95,000 to 100,000 clones, over 80% of them singletons. This TCR came from a man aged 45 to 65 with acute or convalescent COVID-19. Sequenced material: peripheral blood.

In DNA form, the CDR3 reads TGCGCCAGCAGTGAACTAGATCCCAAGGAGACCCAGTACTTC. As protein: CASSELDPKETQYF. This sequence joins TRBV10-2 and TRBJ2-5; D perhaps matches TRBD2 (5 bases). CDR3 length: 14 residues. The V and J ends lost 3 bases and 5 bases respectively, with 13 bases between them. Germline V lookup: CDR1 WSHSY, CDR2 SAAADI.